Below are 31 T cell receptor beta chains sequenced from a single sample in a study of blood T cell repertoires in COVID-19. Sequencing was performed with immunoSEQ multiplex PCR; in TCRdb, only in-frame clones are kept and a portion is missing. Found here are about 220,000 clones, roughly 80% of them singletons; the top ten hold 5.1%. The sequencing sample was made of peripheral blood. Receptors were obtained from a human donor in a cohort sampled during active COVID-19.

The chain links TRBV6-2 or TRBV6-3 to TRBJ2-7; 8 positions match TRBD1. Trimming at V came to 4 bases and at J to 6 bases, leaving 14 bases not matched to a gene. Germline CDR1 MNHEY, CDR2 SVGEGT. The CDR3 runs 16 residues. The CDR3 here is CASSWLSQGALGEQYF. The CDR3 DNA sequence: TGTGCCAGCAGTTGGCTCTCTCAGGGGGCTTTGGGCGAGCAGTACTTC.

The chain couples TRBV6-6 to TRBJ2-7, with 9 bases fitting TRBD1. The CDR3 covers 15 residues. Germline trimming cut 2 bases from V and 5 bases from J; bases unmatched to any gene: 7. CDR1 MNHNY and CDR2 SVGAGI come from the germline V gene (reference sequence). The DNA of the CDR3 is TGTGCCAGCAGTTACCCCGGGACAGGGAGCCACGAGCAGTACTTC. This encodes CASSYPGTGSHEQYF.

The gene calls are TRBV7-2 and TRBJ1-5, with D uncertain. The CDR3 sequence is 15 residues long. Germline V gene lookup returns CDR1 SGHTA and CDR2 FQGNSA. The V gene lost 2 bases and the J gene lost 2 bases, with 10 bases spanning the gap. CDR3 DNA: TGTGCCAGCAGCTTACTACAGCTCGGCAATCAGCCCCAGCATTTT. It encodes CASSLLQLGNQPQHF.

The rearrangement joins TRBV6-1 to TRBJ2-7; TRBD2 aligns across 10 bases. Per germline, CDR1 MNHNS and CDR2 SASEGT. CDR3 size: 15 residues. V was clipped by 0 bases and J by 3 bases; unmatched bases: 2. CDR3 nucleotide sequence: TGTGCCAGCAGTGAAGCGAGCGGGAGGGGCTACGAGCAGTACTTC. Translating gives CASSEASGRGYEQYF.

This chain links TRBV7-8 with TRBJ2-1, with D possibly TRBD1 on 6 matching bases. The CDR3 is made up of 15 amino acids. The V gene's germline CDR1 is SGHVS and CDR2 FQNEAQ. Between the trimmed V and J ends, which lost 3 bases and 8 bases, there was a span of 17 bases. The CDR3 DNA follows: TGTGCCAGCAGCTTCAGAGGGCGCAGGGGCGATGAGCAGTTCTTC. This encodes CASSFRGRRGDEQFF.

The CDR3 reads CASSPTGLWAFF. The CDR3 DNA sequence: TGTGCCAGCAGCCCAACAGGGTTGTGGGCTTTCTTT. This chain links TRBV11-1 with TRBJ1-1; D is perhaps TRBD1 (6 bases). V gave up 5 bases and J gave up 11 bases, with 15 bases separating them. Germline V CDR1 and CDR2: SGHAT, FQDESV (reference sequence). This CDR3 comprises 12 residues. Drawing the rest from reference TRBV11-1 and TRBJ1-1, the complete variable domain is EAEVAQSPRYKITEKSQAVAFWCDPISGHATLYWYRQILGQGPELLVQFQDESVVDDSQLPKDRFSAERLKGVDSTLKIQPAELGDSAMYLCASSPTGLWAFFGQGTRLTVV.

The V and J genes are TRBV4-3 and TRBJ2-3, with 9 nucleotides matching TRBD2. Trimming took 1 base from V and 2 from J; bases not matched to a gene: 16. This CDR3 is built from 20 residues. Germline V gene sequence: CDR1 LGHNA, CDR2 YSLEER. This CDR3 reads CASSQGLAVHSNPSTDTQYF. CDR3 DNA sequence: TGCGCCAGCAGCCAAGGACTAGCGGTACACTCGAACCCCTCCACAGATACGCAGTATTTT.

The V call is TRBV12-5, the J call TRBJ1-4; 9 bases are shared with TRBD1. The CDR3 is made up of 15 amino acids. Per germline, CDR1 LGHNT and CDR2 FRNRAP. The V segment lost 4 bases and the J segment 7 bases; nucleotides outside the gene matches: 7. As DNA, the CDR3 is TGTGCTAGTGGTTCCCACAGGGGGCTGAGTGAAAAACTGTTTTTT. As protein: CASGSHRGLSEKLFF.

The genes are TRBV19 and TRBJ1-5; 9 bases agree with TRBD1. The CDR3 sequence is 15 residues long. Germline values: CDR1 LNHDA, CDR2 SQIVND (reference sequence). J was trimmed by 5 bases and V by 1 base; bases with no gene match: 3. DNA of the CDR3: TGTGCCAGTAGTATAGGGGGACAGGGTTATCAGCCCCAGCATTTT. Its protein product is CASSIGGQGYQPQHF.

This clone has only a few counts. The chain is built from TRBV4-2 and TRBJ2-3; 11 nucleotides align to TRBD2. This CDR3 region has 20 residues. Trimming took 4 bases from V and 4 from J; bases not matched to a gene: 19. Germline V gives CDR1 LGHNA, CDR2 YNFKEQ. The CDR3 DNA follows: TGTGCCAGCAGCCCGGAGGAGGGTCTAGCGGGAGGACCAGGGGCAGATACGCAGTATTTT. It codes for CASSPEEGLAGGPGADTQYF.

This chain joins TRBV6-2 or TRBV6-3 and TRBJ1-5; D remains unclear. Germline values: CDR1 MNHEY, CDR2 SVGEGT. The V gene lost 3 bases and the J gene lost 4 bases, with 7 bases spanning the gap. The CDR3 loop spans 13 amino acids. CDR3 DNA: TGTGCCAGCAGTTATACAGAAAATCAGCCCCAGCATTTT. It codes for CASSYTENQPQHF.

Only a few counts were recorded for this clone. The chain links TRBV7-9 to TRBJ2-5; TRBD2 might be the D (6 bases). With 1 base removed from V and 4 bases from J, the gap between germline ends came to 10 bases. CDR3 length: 14 residues. Germline CDR1 is SEHNR and CDR2 is FQNEAQ (reference sequence). The CDR3 loop reads CASSLEARGETQYF. In nucleotides, the CDR3 is TGTGCCAGCAGCTTAGAGGCGCGGGGAGAGACCCAGTACTTC.

The J gene is TRBJ2-5, the V gene TRBV15; TRBD2 might be the D (6 bases). Trimming removed 5 bases from V and 4 bases from J, with 14 bases in between. CDR1 and CDR2 (germline): LNHNV, YYDKDF (reference sequence). The CDR3 runs 14 residues. The CDR3 sequence: CATSSRLGGETQYF. In DNA, the CDR3 is TGTGCCACCAGCTCTAGACTGGGGGGAGAGACCCAGTACTTC.

The chain carries TRBV7-8 and TRBJ1-1, with D unresolved. V was cut by 2 bases and J by 4 bases, with 8 bases left in between. Germline loops: CDR1 SGHVS, CDR2 FQNEAQ. CDR3 length: 13 amino acids. The CDR3 coding sequence is TGTGCCAGCAGCTTACAAGGGAGCACTGAAGCTTTCTTT. Amino acids: CASSLQGSTEAFF. Full variable domain (rest looked up from reference TRBV7-8 and TRBJ1-1): GAGVSQSPRYKVAKRGQDVALRCDPISGHVSLFWYQQALGQGPEFLTYFQNEAQLDKSGLPSDRFFAERPEGSVSTLKIQRTQQEDSAVYLCASSLQGSTEAFFGQGTRLTVV.

The chain employs TRBV3-1 (or the pseudogene TRBV3-2) and TRBJ2-7; the match to TRBD2 covers 10 bases. The CDR3 is made up of 19 amino acids. CDR1 is LGHDT and CDR2 is YNNKEL in the germline V gene (reference sequence). V lost 1 base to trimming and J lost 5 bases; unmatched junction nucleotides: 17. The CDR3 sequence is CASSQVSEREGPLFDEQYF. CDR3 sequence (DNA): TGTGCCAGCAGCCAAGTGTCTGAGCGGGAGGGCCCTTTGTTTGACGAGCAGTACTTC.

This sequence joins TRBV19 and TRBJ2-1, with a weak D call TRBD1 (6 bases). In germline, CDR1 is LNHDA, CDR2 SQIVND (reference sequence). This CDR3 comprises 14 residues. The ends were cut back, 1 base at V and 9 bases at J, with 13 bases in the middle. The CDR3: CASSIAQGWLEQFF. CDR3 sequence (DNA): TGTGCCAGTAGTATAGCCCAGGGGTGGCTTGAGCAGTTCTTC.

The chain combines TRBV7-3 with TRBJ2-1, with unresolved D. Germline CDR1 is SGHTA and CDR2 is FQGTGA. Trimming removed 0 bases at V and 5 bases at J, with 8 bases between. This CDR3 region has 14 residues. CDR3 DNA sequence: TGTGCCAGCAGCTTAACGCTCAGAAACAATGAGCAGTTCTTC. It specifies CASSLTLRNNEQFF.

This sequence joins TRBV9 and TRBJ1-1; maybe TRBD1 (5 bases). The CDR3 is made up of 13 amino acids. CDR1 is SGDLS, CDR2 YYNGEE, per germline. Trimming stripped 0 bases from V and 6 bases from J, with 9 bases between. The CDR3 here is CASSVGGRAEAFF. The CDR3 DNA reads TGTGCCAGCAGCGTAGGGGGGAGGGCTGAAGCTTTCTTT.

The CDR3 bases are TGTGCCAGCAAATCCCCCTTACACGGGGAGTTCTTC. It translates to CASKSPLHGEFF. The chain couples TRBV12-3 or TRBV12-4 to TRBJ2-1; D is possibly TRBD2 (5 bases). This CDR3 contains 12 residues. The germline V and J ends were trimmed by 7 bases and 14 bases, with 18 bases remaining between them.

The genes are TRBV7-8 and TRBJ1-5, with 10 positions matching TRBD1. CDR1 is SGHVS, CDR2 FQNEAQ, per germline. CDR3 size: 15 residues. The V segment lost 5 bases and the J segment 4 bases; nucleotides outside the gene matches: 5. The CDR3 protein is CASSTGTGVNQPQHF. For the CDR3, the DNA is TGTGCCAGCAGCACCGGGACAGGGGTTAATCAGCCCCAGCATTTT.

This chain joins TRBV2 and TRBJ1-4; a weak D match, TRBD1 (6 bases). V was shortened by 6 bases and J by 6 bases, with 11 bases between the two germline ends. CDR1 SNHLY and CDR2 FYNNEI come from the germline V gene. This CDR3 is built from 13 residues. CDR3 sequence reads: CASRTGLDEKLFF. In DNA form, the CDR3 reads TGTGCCAGCAGAACAGGGTTGGATGAAAAACTGTTTTTT.

The chain carries TRBV19 and TRBJ2-1; D may be TRBD2 (6 bases). V lost 8 bases and J 4 bases, leaving 12 bases between the germline ends. CDR1 is LNHDA and CDR2 is SQIVND in the germline V gene (reference sequence). There are 13 residues in the CDR3. The CDR3 DNA reads TGTGCCAGTTGGGGCGGGATTTACAATGAGCAGTTCTTC. Translating it yields CASWGGIYNEQFF. The full variable domain, its missing parts supplied by reference TRBV19 and TRBJ2-1, is DGGITQSPKYLFRKEGQNVTLSCEQNLNHDAMYWYRQDPGQGLRLIYYSQIVNDFQKGDIAEGYSVSREKKESFPLTVTSAQKNPTAFYLCASWGGIYNEQFFGPGTRLTVL.

Ten or more counts support this clone. The chain recombines TRBV24-1 with TRBJ1-5; no clear D. V lost 5 bases to trimming and J lost 4 bases, with 8 bases between them. CDR3 length equals 13 residues. CDR1 is KGHDR and CDR2 is SFDVKD in the germline V gene. CDR3 region: CATSGSLNQPQHF. For the CDR3, the DNA is TGTGCCACCAGTGGGTCACTTAATCAGCCCCAGCATTTT.

This clone was recorded once. The rearrangement uses TRBV5-1 and TRBJ2-2; 12 bases align to TRBD2. The CDR3 runs 16 residues. V dropped 0 bases and J dropped 5; count of bases not matched to a gene: 2. Germline CDR1 is SGHRS and CDR2 is YFSETQ. The CDR3 loop reads CASSLAGTSGTGELFF. The CDR3 nucleotides read TGCGCCAGCAGCTTGGCCGGGACTAGCGGGACCGGGGAGCTGTTTTTT.

The rearrangement joins TRBV5-1 to TRBJ2-2, with D perhaps TRBD1 (6 bases). Per germline, CDR1 SGHRS and CDR2 YFSETQ. V was pared by 0 bases and J by 0 bases, with 9 bases between. The CDR3 loop spans 16 amino acids. CDR3 sequence reads: CASSLDRASNTGELFF. CDR3 in DNA: TGCGCCAGCAGCTTGGACAGGGCATCGAACACCGGGGAGCTGTTTTTT.

This clone was seen only a few times. The chain has TRBV6-6 and TRBJ2-5, with 13 bases identical to TRBD2. J lost 2 bases, V lost 6 bases, and 6 bases had no gene match. Germline loops: CDR1 MNHNY, CDR2 SVGAGI (reference sequence). This CDR3 region has 16 residues. As DNA, the CDR3 is TGTGCCAGCAGACTAGCGGGAGGGCGGGAGCAAGAGACCCAGTACTTC. Amino acid sequence: CASRLAGGREQETQYF.

The J gene is TRBJ1-6, the V gene TRBV3-1 (or the pseudogene TRBV3-2); TRBD1 agrees at 9 bases. Germline V lookup: CDR1 LGHDT, CDR2 YNNKEL (reference sequence). The CDR3 runs 16 residues. Trimming at V came to 4 bases and at J to 3 bases, leaving 4 bases not matched to a gene. The CDR3 nucleotides are TGTGCCAGCAGCCCGACAGGGGGGAACTATAATTCACCCCTCCACTTT. Translation gives CASSPTGGNYNSPLHF.

V is TRBV27 and J is TRBJ2-7; no clear D. Germline CDR1 is MNHEY and CDR2 is SMNVEV (reference sequence). There are 13 residues in the CDR3. Trimming left V 2 bases short and J 2 bases short, with 7 bases between. The DNA of the CDR3 is TGTGCCAGCAGTTTAGTTGGAGCCTACGAGCAGTACTTC. Protein: CASSLVGAYEQYF.

This chain connects TRBV9 to TRBJ2-1, with 8 bases aligning to TRBD2. CDR3 size: 14 residues. Trimming cost V 2 bases and J 11 bases; bases outside gene matches: 9. Germline V gene lookup returns CDR1 SGDLS and CDR2 YYNGEE. CDR3 protein: CASSVSSGASKQFF. The CDR3 DNA reads TGTGCCAGCAGCGTCAGTAGCGGGGCTTCTAAGCAGTTCTTC.

J is TRBJ1-2 and V is TRBV6-5, with a possible D match to TRBD1 (6 bases). V lost 1 base, J lost 8 bases, and 17 bases lay in between. CDR3 size: 15 residues. Germline V gene sequence: CDR1 MNHEY, CDR2 SVGAGI. This CDR3 is CASSYFPGGRTGYTF. The DNA for the CDR3 is TGTGCCAGCAGTTACTTCCCTGGGGGCAGAACGGGCTACACCTTC.

The gene calls are TRBV19 and TRBJ1-1; unclear D gene. Germline CDR1 reads LNHDA; CDR2 reads SQIVND (reference sequence). The V end lost 7 bases, the J end lost 0 bases, and 12 bases lay between the germline ends. The CDR3 extends over 14 amino acids. The CDR3 bases are TGTGCCAGTACCGTCCGCGGGGTGAACACTGAAGCTTTCTTT. Its translation is CASTVRGVNTEAFF. Full variable domain (rest looked up from reference TRBV19 and TRBJ1-1): DGGITQSPKYLFRKEGQNVTLSCEQNLNHDAMYWYRQDPGQGLRLIYYSQIVNDFQKGDIAEGYSVSREKKESFPLTVTSAQKNPTAFYLCASTVRGVNTEAFFGQGTRLTVV.